Following are 18 T cell receptor beta chains from one sample sequenced in a study of cytomegalovirus exposure and HLA in healthy donors. The protocol was immunoSEQ multiplex PCR, while the TCRdb copy is restricted to in-frame clones and leaves out a portion. The table includes 200,000 to 250,000 clones, about 91% detected once. The source material was PBMCs. Receptors were obtained from a young woman in good health and CMV-seronegative.

V usage is TRBV28 and J usage is TRBJ1-5; D might be TRBD1 (6 bases). The CDR3 sequence is 17 residues long. Trimming took 4 bases from V and 5 from J, leaving 21 bases between them. Germline CDR1 reads MDHEN; CDR2 reads SYDVKM. The CDR3 nucleotides read TGTGCCAGCAGTTCCCAAACCATCCGGGACACCGATCAGCCCCAGCATTTT. Encoded protein: CASSSQTIRDTDQPQHF.

The V call is TRBV15, the J call TRBJ2-7; D gene unclear. Germline V gene lookup returns CDR1 LNHNV and CDR2 YYDKDF (reference sequence). The germline V and J ends were trimmed by 5 bases and 0 bases, with 11 bases remaining between them. CDR3 length: 14 amino acids. The CDR3 reads CATSPTRSSYEQYF. The CDR3 DNA reads as TGTGCCACCAGCCCTACCCGAAGCTCCTACGAGCAGTACTTC.

CDR3 protein: CASSRTSGSSYEQYF. In nucleotides, the CDR3 is TGTGCCAGCAGCCGGACTAGCGGGAGCTCCTACGAGCAGTACTTC. This chain links TRBV11-2 with TRBJ2-7; TRBD2 matches at 13 bases. Trimming removed 5 bases from V and 0 bases from J; junction bases left unmatched: 1. The CDR3 runs to 15 residues. Germline values: CDR1 SGHAT, CDR2 FQNNGV.

The chain joins TRBV5-4 to TRBJ2-5; D unresolved. This CDR3 comprises 14 residues. The V end was cut by 0 bases, the J end by 0 bases, with 6 bases between. CDR1 and CDR2 (germline): SGHNT, YYREEE (reference sequence). CDR3 sequence reads: CASSLALDQETQYF. DNA for the CDR3: TGTGCCAGCAGCTTGGCCCTAGACCAAGAGACCCAGTACTTC.

V usage is TRBV19 and J usage is TRBJ2-1; TRBD2 matches at 14 bases. This CDR3 has 15 amino acids. Per the germline V gene, CDR1 is LNHDA and CDR2 is SQIVND (reference sequence). Trimming took 7 bases from V and 6 from J; bases not matched to a gene: 5. For the CDR3, the DNA is TGTGCCAGTACTACCGGGACTAGCGGGAGCAATGAGCAGTTCTTC. It specifies CASTTGTSGSNEQFF.

Of note for this clone: The sample has other DNA sequences that encode this CDR3 too. The chain joins TRBV9 to TRBJ2-5; D may be TRBD2 (5 bases). CDR3 length: 14 amino acids. The germline V and J ends were trimmed by 0 bases and 1 base, with 7 bases remaining between them. Germline V gene lookup returns CDR1 SGDLS and CDR2 YYNGEE. CDR3 loop: CASSVGAGQETQYF. Here the CDR3 DNA reads TGTGCCAGCAGCGTAGGGGCGGGCCAAGAGACCCAGTACTTC.

CDR3 protein: CASSPTLLNSGANVLTF. The CDR3 DNA reads TGTGCCAGCAGCCCCACACTACTCAACTCTGGGGCCAACGTCCTGACTTTC. The chain employs TRBV5-4 and TRBJ2-6; D unresolved. The CDR3 contains 17 residues. V lost 4 bases to trimming and J lost 0 bases, with 14 bases between them. Germline V CDR1 and CDR2: SGHNT, YYREEE (reference sequence).

The chain is built from TRBV2 and TRBJ2-3; D gene unclear. In germline, CDR1 is SNHLY, CDR2 FYNNEI. V lost 6 bases and J 5 bases, leaving 12 bases between the germline ends. The CDR3 has 13 residues. Here the CDR3 DNA reads TGTGCCAGCAGATCTGGAGTGGGAGATACGCAGTATTTT. Protein sequence: CASRSGVGDTQYF.

CDR3 sequence (DNA): TGTGCCAGCAGTGAATTTGTCACTCGGGGTAGCGGGGGGGGCCAAGAGACCCAGTACTTC. Its protein product is CASSEFVTRGSGGGQETQYF. The chain combines TRBV6-1 with TRBJ2-5, with 11 bases lining up with TRBD2. J was trimmed by 1 base and V by 2 bases; bases with no gene match: 15. Germline V CDR1 and CDR2: MNHNS, SASEGT. The CDR3 extends over 20 amino acids.

The chain links TRBV6-5 to TRBJ2-2; TRBD2 matches 11 bases. The CDR3 length is 16 residues. Germline V gene lookup returns CDR1 MNHEY and CDR2 SVGAGI. J gave up 6 bases and V 2 bases, and 5 bases lay outside the gene matches. The CDR3 DNA follows: TGTGCCAGCAGTTACGAGGGTAGCGGGAGGGCCGGGGAGCTGTTTTTT. Protein: CASSYEGSGRAGELFF.

This chain uses TRBV2 with TRBJ2-3, with D possibly being TRBD2 (6 bases). Looked up from germline, CDR1 is SNHLY and CDR2 is FYNNEI. V dropped 4 bases and J dropped 0 bases, with 8 bases sitting between them. The CDR3 is 14 residues long. CDR3 sequence reads: CASSGGDSTDTQYF. In DNA, the CDR3 is TGTGCCAGCAGTGGGGGGGACAGCACAGATACGCAGTATTTT. Filled out from reference TRBV2 and TRBJ2-3, the complete variable domain reads EPEVTQTPSHQVTQMGQEVILRCVPISNHLYFYWYRQILGQKVEFLVSFYNNEISEKSEIFDDQFSVERPDGSNFTLKIRSTKLEDSAMYFCASSGGDSTDTQYFGPGTRLTVL.

The chain has TRBV4-3 and TRBJ1-1, with TRBD1 as a possible D gene (5 bases). From germline, CDR1 is LGHNA and CDR2 YSLEER. V was trimmed by 4 bases and J by 3 bases, leaving 9 bases between them. The CDR3 covers 13 residues. CDR3 in amino acids: CASSRRVDTEAFF. The CDR3 bases are TGCGCCAGCAGCCGCAGGGTCGACACTGAAGCTTTCTTT.

The chain is built from TRBV5-6 and TRBJ2-1; 12 positions agree with TRBD2. The CDR3 has 15 residues. Germline V gene lookup returns CDR1 SGHDT and CDR2 YYEEEE. V gave up 3 bases and J gave up 7 bases; unmatched junction bases: 5. The CDR3 protein is CASSYGLAGRNEQFF. CDR3 DNA: TGTGCCAGCAGCTACGGACTAGCGGGACGAAATGAGCAGTTCTTC.

This chain connects TRBV15 to TRBJ2-7; perhaps TRBD2 as D (6 bases). The CDR3 is 15 amino acids. Trimming left V 5 bases short and J 6 bases short, with 20 bases between. Germline V gene sequence: CDR1 LNHNV, CDR2 YYDKDF (reference sequence). In DNA, the CDR3 is TGTGCCACCAGCCCATCCCCGGGAGTACTGGGCGAGCAGTACTTC. Encoded protein: CATSPSPGVLGEQYF.

J is TRBJ2-2 and V is TRBV27; tentative D call: TRBD2 (5 bases). V shed 6 bases and J shed 6 bases, with 11 bases lying between them. The CDR3 has 13 amino acids. CDR1 and CDR2 (germline): MNHEY, SMNVEV (reference sequence). CDR3 sequence: CASSHTSAGELFF. CDR3 DNA sequence: TGTGCCAGCAGCCATACTAGTGCCGGGGAGCTGTTTTTT.

This clone was counted once. J is TRBJ2-7 and V is TRBV5-1, with 9 bases that match TRBD1. Germline V gene lookup returns CDR1 SGHRS and CDR2 YFSETQ. The junction had 4 bases not matched to a gene; V was cut back by 2 bases and J by 4 bases. CDR3 length: 14 residues. CDR3 bases: TGCGCCAGCAGCTTCGGGACAGGGAGGTACGAGCAGTACTTC. It codes for CASSFGTGRYEQYF.

V is TRBV30 and J is TRBJ2-1, with TRBD2 matching over 14 bases. The CDR3 spans 19 residues. The germline gives CDR1 GTSNPN, CDR2 SVGIG (reference sequence). Losses at the gene ends were 3 bases for V and 2 bases for J; bases not matched to a gene: 12. Here the CDR3 reads CAWSKRGLAGAVAYNEQFF. The DNA of the CDR3 is TGTGCCTGGAGCAAAAGGGGACTAGCGGGAGCAGTGGCCTACAATGAGCAGTTCTTC.

This clone occurred once. The CDR3 DNA reads as TGTGCCACCTCCATCCGGCGGGGCTACACCTTC. Protein: CATSIRRGYTF. The V call is TRBV28, the J call TRBJ1-2; unclear D gene. The V end was cut by 10 bases, the J end by 8 bases, with 14 bases between. Germline CDR1 and CDR2: MDHEN and SYDVKM. The CDR3 consists of 11 residues.